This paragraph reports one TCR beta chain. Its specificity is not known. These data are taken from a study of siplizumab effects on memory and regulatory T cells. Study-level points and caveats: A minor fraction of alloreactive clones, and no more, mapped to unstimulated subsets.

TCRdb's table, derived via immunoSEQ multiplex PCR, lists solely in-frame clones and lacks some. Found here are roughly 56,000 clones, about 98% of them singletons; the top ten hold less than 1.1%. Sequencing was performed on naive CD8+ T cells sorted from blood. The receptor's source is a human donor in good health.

The chain's CDR3 is CASSQVSGRVVRGGNQPQHF. The CDR3 DNA reads as TGCGCCAGCAGCCAAGTTTCGGGCAGGGTGGTAAGGGGCGGCAATCAGCCCCAGCATTTT. V is TRBV4-1 and J is TRBJ1-5; a possible D gene is TRBD1 (5 bases). V lost 1 base and J 2 bases, leaving 24 bases between the germline ends. CDR3 size: 20 residues. Germline lookup yields CDR1 MGHRA and CDR2 YSYEKL.